These 31 T cell receptor beta chains came from one sample sequenced in a study of cytomegalovirus exposure and HLA in healthy donors. The method was immunoSEQ multiplex PCR; TCRdb's version includes in-frame clones alone and lacks a portion of them. The table lists 200,000 to 250,000 clones, roughly 83% of them singletons. The sequenced sample was PBMCs. Receptors were obtained from a woman in her 30s in good health and CMV-seropositive.

CDR3 loop: CASSLGGTVGTGELFF. In DNA form, the CDR3 reads TGTGCCAGCAGCTTAGGCGGGACAGTGGGAACCGGGGAGCTGTTTTTT. The chain carries TRBV11-3 and TRBJ2-2, with a weak D call TRBD1 (7 bases). With 1 base removed from V and 5 bases from J, the gap between germline ends came to 14 bases. Per germline, CDR1 SGHNT and CDR2 YENEEA. The length of the CDR3 is 16 residues.

This clone appeared a single time. The chain has TRBV27 and TRBJ1-4; D remains unclear. V lost 6 bases, J lost 4 bases, and 15 bases lay in between. This CDR3 is built from 15 residues. Germline V gene data show CDR1 as MNHEY and CDR2 as SMNVEV (reference sequence). This CDR3 reads CASRPLGKINEKLFF. CDR3 DNA: TGTGCCAGCAGACCCCTCGGGAAAATTAATGAAAAACTGTTTTTT.

The chain couples TRBV18 to TRBJ1-5, with 10 bases fitting TRBD1. The CDR3 runs 14 residues. Germline values: CDR1 KGHSH, CDR2 LQKENI. J gave up 5 bases and V 3 bases, and 1 base lay outside the gene matches. Here the CDR3 DNA reads TGTGCCAGCTCACCGGGACAGGGGTATCAGCCCCAGCATTTT. It yields the protein CASSPGQGYQPQHF.

The chain is built from TRBV4-2 and TRBJ2-2, with D hard to call. CDR3 length equals 14 residues. V lost 0 bases, J lost 2 bases, and 4 bases lay in between. The germline V gene encodes CDR1 LGHNA and CDR2 YNFKEQ. The CDR3, as DNA: TGTGCCAGCAGCCAAGACGAAAACACCGGGGAGCTGTTTTTT. It yields the protein CASSQDENTGELFF.

The chain employs TRBV6-5 and TRBJ1-5; 7 nucleotides match TRBD1. Per germline, CDR1 MNHEY and CDR2 SVGAGI. The junction had 6 bases not matched to a gene; V was cut back by 7 bases and J by 0 bases. The CDR3 length is 15 residues. The CDR3 region has the DNA TGTGCCAGCAACCCGACAGGGATTAGCAATCAGCCCCAGCATTTT. It is translated as CASNPTGISNQPQHF.

This clone has just a few counts. This chain uses TRBV7-2 with TRBJ2-5; tentatively, D is TRBD2 (6 bases). Per germline, CDR1 SGHTA and CDR2 FQGNSA. The CDR3 consists of 11 residues. Trimming cost V 3 bases and J 7 bases, with 6 bases left between them. The CDR3 nucleotides read TGTGCCAGCAGCTTGCGGGGGACCCAGTACTTC. It translates to CASSLRGTQYF.

This clone has a single count. The CDR3 loop reads CASREREETEAFF. In DNA form, the CDR3 reads TGTGCCAGCCGGGAGAGGGAGGAGACTGAAGCTTTCTTT. The rearrangement uses TRBV2 and TRBJ1-1; no clear D. CDR3 length: 13 amino acids. V lost 8 bases, J lost 5 bases, and 15 bases lay in between. Germline lookup yields CDR1 SNHLY and CDR2 FYNNEI.

This chain uses TRBV2 with TRBJ1-5; no definite D call. V was shortened by 6 bases and J by 7 bases, with 10 bases between the two germline ends. The CDR3 runs 12 residues. CDR1 SNHLY and CDR2 FYNNEI come from the germline V gene. This chain's CDR3 is CASRADEQPQHF. CDR3 bases: TGTGCCAGCAGAGCAGATGAGCAGCCCCAGCATTTT.

This rearrangement joins TRBV5-1 to TRBJ2-5, with 7 bases identical to TRBD2. CDR1 SGHRS and CDR2 YFSETQ come from the germline V gene. This CDR3 region has 13 residues. The J segment lost 4 bases and the V segment lost 1 base, leaving 1 base of the junction unmatched. CDR3 in amino acids: CASSLWGGETQYF. The CDR3 nucleotides are TGCGCCAGCAGCTTGTGGGGGGGAGAGACCCAGTACTTC.

This clone was seen more than once but under ten times. The rearrangement links TRBV4-2 to TRBJ2-1, with TRBD2 identical over 10 bases. The CDR3 contains 16 residues. Trimming took 4 bases from V and 5 from J; bases not matched to a gene: 8. From germline, CDR1 is LGHNA and CDR2 YNFKEQ. CDR3 amino acids: CASSPDGLAGDNEQFF. For the CDR3, the DNA is TGTGCCAGCAGCCCGGACGGGCTAGCGGGAGACAATGAGCAGTTCTTC.

This sequence joins TRBV15 and TRBJ1-5, with a weak D call TRBD1 (6 bases). Germline values: CDR1 LNHNV, CDR2 YYDKDF (reference sequence). The length of the CDR3 is 19 residues. V lost 0 bases and J lost 5, with 23 bases in between. CDR3 nucleotides: TGTGCCACCAGCAGAGATCGGCTTCGTGGGACAACGAAGCATCAGCCCCAGCATTTT. Encoded protein: CATSRDRLRGTTKHQPQHF. Full variable domain (outside the CDR3, taken from reference TRBV15 and TRBJ1-5): DAMVIQNPRYQVTQFGKPVTLSCSQTLNHNVMYWYQQKSSQAPKLLFHYYDKDFNNEADTPDNFQSRRPNTSFCFLDIRSPGLGDTAMYLCATSRDRLRGTTKHQPQHFGDGTRLSIL.

The rearrangement uses TRBV20-1 and TRBJ1-2; D is unresolved. The CDR3 has 10 residues. The germline CDR1 and CDR2 sequences are DFQATT and SNEGSKA (reference sequence). Trimming shortened V by 5 bases and J by 4 bases, and 5 bases separated the two germline ends. CDR3 DNA: TGCAGTGCTCTTGGCTATGGCTACACCTTC. It is translated as CSALGYGYTF.

The chain employs TRBV2 and TRBJ1-1; D not certain. There are 13 residues in the CDR3. V gave up 7 bases and J gave up 4 bases, with 13 bases separating them. Germline V CDR1 and CDR2: SNHLY, FYNNEI. The CDR3 DNA is TGTGCCAGCATTAGCGAGATTCCCACTGAAGCTTTCTTT. Amino acids: CASISEIPTEAFF.

This CDR3 reads CASSELAGGGGETQYF. For the CDR3, the DNA is TGTGCCAGCAGTGAACTAGCGGGAGGTGGGGGAGAGACCCAGTACTTC. V is TRBV6-1 and J is TRBJ2-5, with 11 nucleotides matching TRBD2. Losses at the gene ends were 2 bases for V and 4 bases for J; bases not matched to a gene: 6. This CDR3 has 16 amino acids. Germline lookup yields CDR1 MNHNS and CDR2 SASEGT.

The genes are TRBV30 and TRBJ1-4; TRBD1 matches at 8 bases. CDR1 and CDR2 (germline): GTSNPN, SVGIG (reference sequence). The CDR3 is 13 amino acids. The ends lost 5 bases at V and 5 bases at J; junction bases unmatched: 4. CDR3 residues: CAWETGDNEKLFF. In nucleotides, the CDR3 is TGTGCCTGGGAGACAGGGGACAATGAAAAACTGTTTTTT.

This clone was picked up one time. The chain uses TRBV30 and TRBJ1-5; tentative D call: TRBD1 (6 bases). This CDR3 has 15 residues. In germline, CDR1 is GTSNPN, CDR2 SVGIG (reference sequence). V dropped 0 bases and J dropped 2 bases, with 11 bases sitting between them. The CDR3 DNA reads as TGTGCCTGGAGTGTACCCTCAGGGGGCAATCAGCCCCAGCATTTT. It translates to CAWSVPSGGNQPQHF. Supplemented by reference TRBV30 and TRBJ1-5, the full variable domain reads SQTIHQWPATLVQPVGSPLSLECTVEGTSNPNLYWYRQAAGRGLQLLFYSVGIGQISSEVPQNLSASRPQDRQFILSSKKLLLSDSGFYLCAWSVPSGGNQPQHFGDGTRLSIL.

CDR3 bases: TGCGCCAGCAGCGAGGCGCCGACAGGCTGGGAGACCCAGTACTTC. Translation gives CASSEAPTGWETQYF. The V gene is TRBV4-1, the J gene TRBJ2-5; perhaps TRBD1 as D (6 bases). The V gene's germline CDR1 is MGHRA and CDR2 YSYEKL. The CDR3 totals 15 residues. V lost 5 bases and J 5 bases, leaving 18 bases between the germline ends.

The chain combines TRBV18 with TRBJ2-3; D possibly corresponds to TRBD1 (6 bases). CDR3 length: 15 amino acids. Germline V gene lookup returns CDR1 KGHSH and CDR2 LQKENI. V lost 3 bases and J lost 6, with 16 bases in between. CDR3 DNA sequence: TGTGCCAGCTCACCGGCACAGGGAAAACGTGATACGCAGTATTTT. The encoded protein is CASSPAQGKRDTQYF.

The sample holds a few counts of this clone. The genes are TRBV28 and TRBJ2-2; D gene unclear. The length of the CDR3 is 13 residues. The germline V and J ends were trimmed by 3 bases and 1 base, with 3 bases remaining between them. Germline V gene data show CDR1 as MDHEN and CDR2 as SYDVKM. CDR3 DNA: TGTGCCAGCAGTTTGCAGAACACCGGGGAGCTGTTTTTT. Translated, it gives CASSLQNTGELFF.

The chain employs TRBV30 and TRBJ1-1; 10 positions match TRBD1. The germline V gene encodes CDR1 GTSNPN and CDR2 SVGIG (reference sequence). The trim removed 2 bases at V and 4 bases at J, leaving 7 bases unmatched. The CDR3 runs 15 residues. In nucleotides, the CDR3 is TGTGCCTGGAGTCCCCCGGACAGGGGGGTCACTGAAGCTTTCTTT. Its protein is CAWSPPDRGVTEAFF. Variable domain in full (rest from reference TRBV30 and TRBJ1-1): SQTIHQWPATLVQPVGSPLSLECTVEGTSNPNLYWYRQAAGRGLQLLFYSVGIGQISSEVPQNLSASRPQDRQFILSSKKLLLSDSGFYLCAWSPPDRGVTEAFFGQGTRLTVV.

V and J are TRBV6-1 and TRBJ1-2; perhaps TRBD1 as D (5 bases). Germline assignment: CDR1 MNHNS and CDR2 SASEGT. V gave up 2 bases and J gave up 4 bases, with 26 bases separating them. The CDR3 consists of 19 residues. CDR3 coding DNA: TGTGCCAGCAGTGAATTGGGGCACCCCACTCGGATTATGGGCTATGGCTACACCTTC. This encodes CASSELGHPTRIMGYGYTF.

The V and J genes are TRBV6-6 and TRBJ2-7; 11 bases align to TRBD2. This CDR3 comprises 15 residues. Germline CDR1 MNHNY, CDR2 SVGAGI (reference sequence). The trim removed 2 bases at V and 3 bases at J, leaving 3 bases unmatched. CDR3 sequence: CASSYHGLAGYEQYF. The CDR3 coding sequence is TGTGCCAGCAGTTACCACGGACTAGCGGGCTACGAGCAGTACTTC.

This sequence joins TRBV2 and TRBJ2-7; 8 bases are shared with TRBD1. The CDR3 loop spans 12 amino acids. Germline V lookup: CDR1 SNHLY, CDR2 FYNNEI. The CDR3 DNA is TGTGTCAGTCAGGGGGCTTCCTACGAGCAGTACTTC. It is translated as CVSQGASYEQYF.

The count of this clone is one. A single base separates this from a much larger clone, so it may be a read error. The genes are TRBV2 and TRBJ2-2; 7 nucleotides match TRBD1. V lost 4 bases to trimming and J lost 1 base; unmatched junction nucleotides: 0. The CDR3 runs 14 residues. The germline CDR1 and CDR2 sequences are SNHLY and FYNNEI. CDR3 sequence: CASSGDRNTGELFF. Written as DNA, the CDR3 is TGTGCCAGCAGTGGGGACAGGAACACCGGGGAGCTGTTTTTT.

This chain uses TRBV28 with TRBJ2-7; D gene unclear. The CDR3 runs 13 residues. Between the trimmed V and J ends, which lost 6 bases and 1 base, there was a span of 10 bases. Germline CDR1 and CDR2: MDHEN and SYDVKM. CDR3 in DNA: TGTGCCAGCAGGGCAGGAGTGTCCTACGAGCAGTACTTC. Encoded protein: CASRAGVSYEQYF.

J is TRBJ2-3 and V is TRBV27; no clear D gene. Looked up from germline, CDR1 is MNHEY and CDR2 is SMNVEV (reference sequence). Trimming took off 6 bases at V and 2 bases at J, with 9 bases between the two ends. The length of the CDR3 is 13 residues. The CDR3 sequence is CASRFSTTDTQYF. CDR3 DNA: TGTGCCAGCAGATTTTCCACCACAGATACGCAGTATTTT.

The chain recombines TRBV30 with TRBJ1-5; 10 nucleotides agree with TRBD1. Germline values: CDR1 GTSNPN, CDR2 SVGIG (reference sequence). V dropped 4 bases and J dropped 7; count of bases not matched to a gene: 7. The CDR3 is made up of 14 amino acids. CDR3 sequence: CAWTGQGRGQPQHF. CDR3 in DNA: TGTGCCTGGACGGGACAGGGGAGAGGGCAGCCCCAGCATTTT.

The CDR3 DNA sequence: TGTGCCAGCATGGCGAGCGGGCACACCGGGGAGCTGTTTTTT. It is translated as CASMASGHTGELFF. This chain connects TRBV6-1 to TRBJ2-2, with a weak D call TRBD2 (6 bases). Trimming removed 7 bases at V and 3 bases at J, with 12 bases between. The CDR3 extends over 14 amino acids. Germline V CDR1 and CDR2: MNHNS, SASEGT.

The chain uses TRBV16 and TRBJ2-3; D is undetermined. The germline V gene encodes CDR1 KGHSY and CDR2 FQNENV. This CDR3 region has 17 residues. V lost 0 bases and J 2 bases, leaving 15 bases between the germline ends. In nucleotides, the CDR3 is TGTGCCAGCAGCCAATCGATGGGCGAATTTCTCACAGATACGCAGTATTTT. Residues: CASSQSMGEFLTDTQYF.

This clone was observed once. The chain links TRBV5-6 to TRBJ1-1; no reliable D call. Germline V lookup: CDR1 SGHDT, CDR2 YYEEEE. The ends were cut back, 1 base at V and 5 bases at J, with 9 bases in the middle. The CDR3 is 13 amino acids. The DNA of the CDR3 is TGTGCCAGCAGCTTGTTGCCTGGAACTGAAGCTTTCTTT. This encodes CASSLLPGTEAFF. Combining the CDR3 with reference TRBV5-6 and TRBJ1-1 gives the whole variable domain DAGVTQSPTHLIKTRGQQVTLRCSPKSGHDTVSWYQQALGQGPQFIFQYYEEEERQRGNFPDRFSGHQFPNYSSELNVNALLLGDSALYLCASSLLPGTEAFFGQGTRLTVV.

In this sample, this clone turned up a few times. The chain carries TRBV5-1 and TRBJ2-5; 7 bases are shared with TRBD1. Germline assignment: CDR1 SGHRS and CDR2 YFSETQ. The trim removed 3 bases at V and 2 bases at J, leaving 4 bases unmatched. CDR3 length equals 14 residues. Here the CDR3 reads CASSSPGQQETQYF. The CDR3, as DNA: TGCGCCAGCAGCTCGCCGGGACAGCAAGAGACCCAGTACTTC. The complete variable domain, with remaining parts taken from reference TRBV5-1 and TRBJ2-5, reads KAGVTQTPRYLIKTRGQQVTLSCSPISGHRSVSWYQQTPGQGLQFLFEYFSETQRNKGNFPGRFSGRQFSNSRSEMNVSTLELGDSALYLCASSSPGQQETQYFGPGTRLLVL.